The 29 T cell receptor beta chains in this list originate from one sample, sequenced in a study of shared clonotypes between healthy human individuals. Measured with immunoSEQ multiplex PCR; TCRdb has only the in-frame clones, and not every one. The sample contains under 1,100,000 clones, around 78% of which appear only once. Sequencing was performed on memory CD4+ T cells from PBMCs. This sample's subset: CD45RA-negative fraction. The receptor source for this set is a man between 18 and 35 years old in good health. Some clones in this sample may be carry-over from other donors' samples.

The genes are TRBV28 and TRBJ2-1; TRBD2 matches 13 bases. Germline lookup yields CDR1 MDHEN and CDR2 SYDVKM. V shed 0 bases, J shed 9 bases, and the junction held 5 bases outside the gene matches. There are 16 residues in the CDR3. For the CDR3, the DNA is TGTGCCAGCAGTTTATGGGGGACTAGCGGGACTGGTGAGCAGTTCTTC. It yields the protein CASSLWGTSGTGEQFF.

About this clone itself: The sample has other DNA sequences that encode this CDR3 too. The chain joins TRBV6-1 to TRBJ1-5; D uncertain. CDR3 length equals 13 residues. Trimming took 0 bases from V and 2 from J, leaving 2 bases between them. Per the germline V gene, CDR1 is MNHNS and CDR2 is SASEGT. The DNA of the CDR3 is TGTGCCAGCAGTGAAGCAGGCAATCAGCCCCAGCATTTT. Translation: CASSEAGNQPQHF.

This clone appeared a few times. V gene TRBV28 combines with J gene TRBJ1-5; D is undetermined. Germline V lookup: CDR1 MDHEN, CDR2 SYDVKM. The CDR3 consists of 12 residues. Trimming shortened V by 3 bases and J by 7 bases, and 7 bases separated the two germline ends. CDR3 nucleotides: TGTGCCAGCAGTTTCTTTCAGCAGCCCCAGCATTTT. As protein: CASSFFQQPQHF.

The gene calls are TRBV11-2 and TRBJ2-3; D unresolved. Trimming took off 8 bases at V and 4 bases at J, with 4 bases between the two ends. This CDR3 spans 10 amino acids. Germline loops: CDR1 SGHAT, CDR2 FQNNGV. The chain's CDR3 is CASLSDTQYF. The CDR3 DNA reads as TGTGCCAGCCTTTCAGATACGCAGTATTTT.

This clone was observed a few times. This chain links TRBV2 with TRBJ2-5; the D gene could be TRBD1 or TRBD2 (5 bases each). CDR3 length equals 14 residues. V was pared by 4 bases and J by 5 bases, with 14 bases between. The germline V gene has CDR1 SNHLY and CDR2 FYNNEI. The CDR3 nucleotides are TGTGCCAGCAGTGGGCGGACTGCAGGGGAGACCCAGTACTTC. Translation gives CASSGRTAGETQYF. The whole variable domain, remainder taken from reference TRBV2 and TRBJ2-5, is EPEVTQTPSHQVTQMGQEVILRCVPISNHLYFYWYRQILGQKVEFLVSFYNNEISEKSEIFDDQFSVERPDGSNFTLKIRSTKLEDSAMYFCASSGRTAGETQYFGPGTRLLVL.

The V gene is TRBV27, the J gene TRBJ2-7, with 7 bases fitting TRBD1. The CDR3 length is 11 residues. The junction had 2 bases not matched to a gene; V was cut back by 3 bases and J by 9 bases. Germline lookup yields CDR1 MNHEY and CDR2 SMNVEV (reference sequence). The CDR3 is CASSLGQPQYF. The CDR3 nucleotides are TGTGCCAGCAGTTTGGGACAGCCGCAGTACTTC.

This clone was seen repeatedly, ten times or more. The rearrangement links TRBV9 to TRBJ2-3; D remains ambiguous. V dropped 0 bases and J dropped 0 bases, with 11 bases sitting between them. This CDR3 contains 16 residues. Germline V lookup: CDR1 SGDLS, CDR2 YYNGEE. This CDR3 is CASSVGARKSTDTQYF. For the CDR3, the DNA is TGTGCCAGCAGCGTAGGGGCCAGAAAAAGCACAGATACGCAGTATTTT.

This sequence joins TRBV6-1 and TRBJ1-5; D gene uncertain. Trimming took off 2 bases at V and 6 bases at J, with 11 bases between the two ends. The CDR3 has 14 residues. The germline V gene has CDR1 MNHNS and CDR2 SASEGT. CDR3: CASSESKGIQPQHF. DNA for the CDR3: TGTGCCAGCAGTGAAAGTAAGGGTATTCAGCCCCAGCATTTT.

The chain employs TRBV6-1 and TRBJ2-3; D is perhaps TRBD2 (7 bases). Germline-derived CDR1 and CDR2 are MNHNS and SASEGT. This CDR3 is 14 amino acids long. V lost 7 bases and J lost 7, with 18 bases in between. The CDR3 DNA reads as TGTGCCAGCACAGCGGTAGGGGGGGTGAATACGCAGTATTTT. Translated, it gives CASTAVGGVNTQYF.

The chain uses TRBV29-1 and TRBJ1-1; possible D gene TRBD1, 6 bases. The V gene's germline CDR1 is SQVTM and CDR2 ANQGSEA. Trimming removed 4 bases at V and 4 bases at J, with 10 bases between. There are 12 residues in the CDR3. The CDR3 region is CSVVRGLTEAFF. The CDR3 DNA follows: TGCAGCGTTGTCCGGGGGCTCACTGAAGCTTTCTTT.

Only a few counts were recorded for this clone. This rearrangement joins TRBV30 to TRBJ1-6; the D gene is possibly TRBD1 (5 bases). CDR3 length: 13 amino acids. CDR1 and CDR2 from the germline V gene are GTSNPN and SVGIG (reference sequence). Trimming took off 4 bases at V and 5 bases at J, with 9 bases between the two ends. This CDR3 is CAWTGTDNSPLHF. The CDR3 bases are TGTGCCTGGACGGGGACGGATAATTCACCCCTCCACTTT.

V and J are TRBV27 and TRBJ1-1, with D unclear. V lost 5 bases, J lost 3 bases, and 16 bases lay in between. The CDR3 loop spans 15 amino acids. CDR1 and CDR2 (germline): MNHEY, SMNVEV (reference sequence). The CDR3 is CASSHRRGTYTEAFF. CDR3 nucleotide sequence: TGTGCCAGCAGTCATCGGCGGGGAACTTACACTGAAGCTTTCTTT.

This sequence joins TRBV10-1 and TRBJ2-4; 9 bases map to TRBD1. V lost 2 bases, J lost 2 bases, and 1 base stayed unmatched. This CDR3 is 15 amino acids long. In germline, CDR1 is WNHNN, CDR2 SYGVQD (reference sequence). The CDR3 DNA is TGCGCCAGCAGTGAGGGACAGGGGACCAAAAACATTCAGTACTTC. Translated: CASSEGQGTKNIQYF.

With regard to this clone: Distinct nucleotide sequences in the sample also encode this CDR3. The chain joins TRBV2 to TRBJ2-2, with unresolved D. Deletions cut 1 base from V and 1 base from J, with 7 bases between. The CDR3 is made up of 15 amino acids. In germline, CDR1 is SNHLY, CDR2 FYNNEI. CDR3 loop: CASSEVRGNTGELFF. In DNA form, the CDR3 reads TGTGCCAGCAGTGAAGTGAGAGGGAACACCGGGGAGCTGTTTTTT.

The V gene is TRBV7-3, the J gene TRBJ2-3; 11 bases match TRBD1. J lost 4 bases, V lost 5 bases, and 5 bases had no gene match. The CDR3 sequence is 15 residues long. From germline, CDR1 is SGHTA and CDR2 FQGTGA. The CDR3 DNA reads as TGTGCCAGCAGCCCCTCGGGACAGGGGGCAGATACGCAGTATTTT. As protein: CASSPSGQGADTQYF.

The CDR3, as DNA: TGTGCCAGCAACCAGGGAGGGGGTAATGAAAAACTGTTTTTT. Its protein product is CASNQGGGNEKLFF. The chain combines TRBV6-1 with TRBJ1-4; possible D gene TRBD1, 6 bases. Germline CDR1 reads MNHNS; CDR2 reads SASEGT. The length of the CDR3 is 14 residues. V was trimmed by 7 bases and J by 4 bases, leaving 13 bases between them.

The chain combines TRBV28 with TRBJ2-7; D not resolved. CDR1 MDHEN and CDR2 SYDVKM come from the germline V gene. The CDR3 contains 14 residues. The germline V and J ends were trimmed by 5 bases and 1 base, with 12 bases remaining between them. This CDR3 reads CASSRASGSYEQYF. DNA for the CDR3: TGTGCCAGCAGTCGGGCGTCGGGTTCCTACGAGCAGTACTTC.

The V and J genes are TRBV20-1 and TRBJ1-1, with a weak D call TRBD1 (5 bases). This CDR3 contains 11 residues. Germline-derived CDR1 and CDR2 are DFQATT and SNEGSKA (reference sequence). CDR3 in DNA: TGCAGGGGGCGGAGGAACACTGAAGCTTTCTTT. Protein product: CRGRRNTEAFF.

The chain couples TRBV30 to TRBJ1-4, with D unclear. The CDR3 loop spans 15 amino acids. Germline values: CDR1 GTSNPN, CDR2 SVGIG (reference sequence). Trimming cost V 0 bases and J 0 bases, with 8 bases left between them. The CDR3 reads CAWSVQATTNEKLFF. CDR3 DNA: TGTGCCTGGAGTGTACAAGCTACAACTAATGAAAAACTGTTTTTT.

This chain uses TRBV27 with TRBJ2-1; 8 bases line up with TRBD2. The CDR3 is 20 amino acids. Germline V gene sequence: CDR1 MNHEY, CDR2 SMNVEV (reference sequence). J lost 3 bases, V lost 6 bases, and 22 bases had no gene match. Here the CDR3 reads CASSNRGMSLTGRVYNEQFF. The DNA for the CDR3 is TGTGCCAGCAGCAATAGGGGAATGTCCCTGACCGGGAGGGTCTACAATGAGCAGTTCTTC.

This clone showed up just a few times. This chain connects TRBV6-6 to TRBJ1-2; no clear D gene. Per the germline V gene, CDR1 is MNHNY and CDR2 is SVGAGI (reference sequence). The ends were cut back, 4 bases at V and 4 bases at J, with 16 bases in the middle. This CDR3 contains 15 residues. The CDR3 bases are TGTGCCAGCAGTTTAAATAGGGAGATGGGCTATGGCTACACCTTC. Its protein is CASSLNREMGYGYTF.

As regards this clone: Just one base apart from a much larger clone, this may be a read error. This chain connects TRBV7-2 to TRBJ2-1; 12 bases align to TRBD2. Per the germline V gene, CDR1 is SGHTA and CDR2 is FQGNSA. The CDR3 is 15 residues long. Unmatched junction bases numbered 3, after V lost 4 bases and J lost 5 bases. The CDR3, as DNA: TGTGCCAGCAGCTCCAGACTAGCGGGGGACAATGAGCAGTTCTTC. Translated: CASSSRLAGDNEQFF. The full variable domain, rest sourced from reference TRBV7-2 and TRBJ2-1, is GAGVSQSPSNKVTEKGKDVELRCDPISGHTALYWYRQSLGQGLEFLIYFQGNSAPDKSGLPSDRFSAERTGGSVSTLTIQRTQQEDSAVYLCASSSRLAGDNEQFFGPGTRLTVL.

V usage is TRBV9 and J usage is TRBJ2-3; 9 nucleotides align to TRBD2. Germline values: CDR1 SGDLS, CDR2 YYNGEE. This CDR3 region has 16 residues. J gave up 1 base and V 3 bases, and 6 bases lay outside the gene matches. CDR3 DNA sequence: TGTGCCAGCAGCGGACTTAGCGGGAGTGGCACAGATACGCAGTATTTT. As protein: CASSGLSGSGTDTQYF.

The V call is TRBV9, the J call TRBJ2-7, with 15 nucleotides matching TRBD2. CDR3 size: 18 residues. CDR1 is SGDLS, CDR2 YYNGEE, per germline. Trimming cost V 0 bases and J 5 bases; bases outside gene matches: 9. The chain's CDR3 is CASSVDPRTSGRGNEQYF. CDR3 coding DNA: TGTGCCAGCAGCGTAGATCCGCGGACTAGCGGGAGGGGAAACGAGCAGTACTTC. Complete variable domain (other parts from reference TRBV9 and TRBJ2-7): DSGVTQTPKHLITATGQRVTLRCSPRSGDLSVYWYQQSLDQGLQFLIQYYNGEERAKGNILERFSAQQFPDLHSELNLSSLELGDSALYFCASSVDPRTSGRGNEQYFGPGTRLTVT.

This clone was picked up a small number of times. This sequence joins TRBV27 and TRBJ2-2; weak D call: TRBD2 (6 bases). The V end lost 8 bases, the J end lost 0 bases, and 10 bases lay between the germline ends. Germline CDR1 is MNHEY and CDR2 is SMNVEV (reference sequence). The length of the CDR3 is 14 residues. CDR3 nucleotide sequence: TGTGCCAGCCGGACTAACCCGAACACCGGGGAGCTGTTTTTT. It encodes CASRTNPNTGELFF.

The CDR3 DNA sequence: TGTGCCAGCAGGCCCGGGACAGCGTATGGCTACACCTTC. It specifies CASRPGTAYGYTF. The rearrangement uses TRBV7-2 and TRBJ1-2, with 7 nucleotides matching TRBD1. V shed 6 bases, J shed 5 bases, and the junction held 6 bases outside the gene matches. CDR1 is SGHTA, CDR2 FQGNSA, per germline. CDR3 length: 13 amino acids.

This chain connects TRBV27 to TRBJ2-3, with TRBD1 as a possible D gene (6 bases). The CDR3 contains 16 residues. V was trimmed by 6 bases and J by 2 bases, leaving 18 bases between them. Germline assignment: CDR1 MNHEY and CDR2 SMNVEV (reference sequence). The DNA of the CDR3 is TGTGCCAGCAGACGCACTCTTACAGGGTCCACAGATACGCAGTATTTT. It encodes CASRRTLTGSTDTQYF.

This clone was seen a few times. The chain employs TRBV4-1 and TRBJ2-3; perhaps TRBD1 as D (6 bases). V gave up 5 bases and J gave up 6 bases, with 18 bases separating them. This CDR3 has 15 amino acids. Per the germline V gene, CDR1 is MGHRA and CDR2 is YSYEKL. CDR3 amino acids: CASSLGQQGGDTQYF. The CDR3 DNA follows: TGCGCCAGCAGCTTGGGACAACAGGGTGGGGATACGCAGTATTTT.

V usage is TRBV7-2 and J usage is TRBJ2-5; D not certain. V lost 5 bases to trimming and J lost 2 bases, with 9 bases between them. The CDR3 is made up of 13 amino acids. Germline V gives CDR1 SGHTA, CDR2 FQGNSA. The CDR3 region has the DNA TGTGCCAGCAGCGTAGAGTGGCAAGAGACCCAGTACTTC. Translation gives CASSVEWQETQYF.